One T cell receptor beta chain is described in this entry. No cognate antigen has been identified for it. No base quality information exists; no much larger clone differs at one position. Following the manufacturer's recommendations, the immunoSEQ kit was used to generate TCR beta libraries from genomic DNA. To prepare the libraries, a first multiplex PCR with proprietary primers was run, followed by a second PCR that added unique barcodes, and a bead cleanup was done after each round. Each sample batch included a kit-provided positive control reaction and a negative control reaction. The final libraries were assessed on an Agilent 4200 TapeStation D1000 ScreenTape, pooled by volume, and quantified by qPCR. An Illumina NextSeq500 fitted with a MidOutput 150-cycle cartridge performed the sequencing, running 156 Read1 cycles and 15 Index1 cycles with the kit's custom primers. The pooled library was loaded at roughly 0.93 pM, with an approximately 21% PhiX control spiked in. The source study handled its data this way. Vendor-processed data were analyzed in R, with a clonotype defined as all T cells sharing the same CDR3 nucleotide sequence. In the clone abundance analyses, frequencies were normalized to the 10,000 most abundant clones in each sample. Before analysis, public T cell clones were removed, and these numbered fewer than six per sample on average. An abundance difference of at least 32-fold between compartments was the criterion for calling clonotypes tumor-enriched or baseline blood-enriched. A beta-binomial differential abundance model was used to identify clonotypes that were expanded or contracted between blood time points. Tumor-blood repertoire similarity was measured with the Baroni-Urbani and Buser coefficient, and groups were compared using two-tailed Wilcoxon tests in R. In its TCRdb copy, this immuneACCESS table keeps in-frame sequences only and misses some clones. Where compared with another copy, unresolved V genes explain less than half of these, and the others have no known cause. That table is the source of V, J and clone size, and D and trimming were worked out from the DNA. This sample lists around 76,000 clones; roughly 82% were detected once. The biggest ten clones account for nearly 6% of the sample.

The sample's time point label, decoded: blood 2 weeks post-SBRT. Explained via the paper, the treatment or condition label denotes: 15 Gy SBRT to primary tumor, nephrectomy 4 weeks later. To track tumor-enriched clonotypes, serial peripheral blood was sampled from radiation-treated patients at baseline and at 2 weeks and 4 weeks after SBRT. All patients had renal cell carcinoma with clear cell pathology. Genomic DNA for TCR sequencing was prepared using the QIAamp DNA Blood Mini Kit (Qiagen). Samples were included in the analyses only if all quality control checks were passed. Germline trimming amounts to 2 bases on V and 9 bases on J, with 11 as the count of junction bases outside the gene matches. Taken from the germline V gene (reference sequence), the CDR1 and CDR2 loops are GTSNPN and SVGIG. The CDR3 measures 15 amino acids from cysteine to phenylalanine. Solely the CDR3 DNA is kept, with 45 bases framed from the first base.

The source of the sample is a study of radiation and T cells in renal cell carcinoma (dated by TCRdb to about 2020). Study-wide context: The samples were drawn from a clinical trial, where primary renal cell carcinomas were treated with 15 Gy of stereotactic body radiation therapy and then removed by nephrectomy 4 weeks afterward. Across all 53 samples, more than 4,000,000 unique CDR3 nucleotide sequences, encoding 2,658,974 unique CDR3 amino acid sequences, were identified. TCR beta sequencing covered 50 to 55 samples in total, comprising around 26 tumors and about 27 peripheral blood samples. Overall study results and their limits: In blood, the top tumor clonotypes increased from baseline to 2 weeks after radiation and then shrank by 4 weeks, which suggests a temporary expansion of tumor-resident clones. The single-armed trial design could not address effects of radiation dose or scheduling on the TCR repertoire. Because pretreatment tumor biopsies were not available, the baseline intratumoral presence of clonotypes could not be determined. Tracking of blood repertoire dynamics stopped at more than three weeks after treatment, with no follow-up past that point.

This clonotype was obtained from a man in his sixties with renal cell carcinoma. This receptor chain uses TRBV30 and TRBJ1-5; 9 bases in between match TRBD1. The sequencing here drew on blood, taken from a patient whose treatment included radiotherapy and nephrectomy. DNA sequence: TGTGCCTGGAGTTTATCCGGGACAGGGCCTTGGCCCCAGCATTTT. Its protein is CAWSLSGTGPWPQHF.